The TCR beta chain under discussion was sequenced for a study of cytomegalovirus exposure and HLA in healthy donors. Method: immunoSEQ multiplex PCR; TCRdb's copy keeps in-frame clones and lacks some. The data contain 90,000 to 120,000 clones, approximately 85% of them singletons. The junction had 6 bases not matched to a gene; V was cut back by 5 bases and J by 3 bases. The CDR3 is 14 residues long. Germline V gene lookup returns CDR1 PRHDT and CDR2 FYEKMQ (reference sequence). Material for sequencing was PBMCs. V and J are TRBV13 and TRBJ1-1, with 7 bases that match TRBD1. This sequence was found in a woman aged 18-29 years in good health and CMV-seronegative. The CDR3, as DNA: TGTGCCAGCAGCCTCGACAGGGAGCACACTGAAGCTTTCTTT. Protein: CASSLDREHTEAFF.